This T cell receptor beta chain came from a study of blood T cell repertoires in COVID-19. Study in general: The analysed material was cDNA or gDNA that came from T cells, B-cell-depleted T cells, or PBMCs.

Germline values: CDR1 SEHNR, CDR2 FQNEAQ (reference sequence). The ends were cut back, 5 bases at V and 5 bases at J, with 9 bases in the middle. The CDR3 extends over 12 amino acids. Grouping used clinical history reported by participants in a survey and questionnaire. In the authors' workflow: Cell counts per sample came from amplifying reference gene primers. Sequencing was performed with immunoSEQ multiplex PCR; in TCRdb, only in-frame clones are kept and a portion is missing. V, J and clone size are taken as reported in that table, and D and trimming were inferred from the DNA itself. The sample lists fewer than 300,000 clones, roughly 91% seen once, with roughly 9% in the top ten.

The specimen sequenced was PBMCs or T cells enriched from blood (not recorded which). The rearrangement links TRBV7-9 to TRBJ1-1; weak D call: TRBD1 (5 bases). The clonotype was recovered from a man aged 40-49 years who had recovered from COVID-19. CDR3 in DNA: TGTGCCAGCAGCCCGGGGGGGACTGAAGCTTTCTTT. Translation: CASSPGGTEAFF.